The 32 T cell receptor beta chains below all came from one sample that was sequenced in a study of T cell responses to AZD1222 COVID-19 vaccine. Libraries were prepared by immunoSEQ multiplex PCR; TCRdb keeps only in-frame clonotypes and omits some of them. The data hold some 150,000 clones, with 85% observed a single time. Sequencing was performed on peripheral blood, taken 28 days after the second dose of the MenACWY control vaccine. The receptors come from an adult who received the MenACWY meningococcal vaccine as a control.

V usage is TRBV27 and J usage is TRBJ2-1, with 13 bases matching TRBD2. CDR1 and CDR2 from the germline V gene are MNHEY and SMNVEV (reference sequence). The CDR3 is made up of 15 amino acids. J was trimmed by 7 bases and V by 3 bases; bases with no gene match: 3. The CDR3 spells CASSFGLAGVNEQFF. The CDR3 DNA follows: TGTGCCAGCAGTTTCGGACTAGCGGGAGTTAATGAGCAGTTCTTC.

The chain employs TRBV20-1 and TRBJ2-1; D unclear. Germline CDR1 is DFQATT and CDR2 is SNEGSKA (reference sequence). The CDR3 runs 13 residues. CDR3 DNA: TGCAGCGCCAGTGGCCAAGTCGACAATGAGCAGTTCTTC. Its protein is CSASGQVDNEQFF.

This clone was seen more than once but under ten times. The V gene is TRBV11-2, the J gene TRBJ1-2, with 8 nucleotides matching TRBD1. CDR3 length equals 16 residues. V gave up 6 bases and J gave up 2 bases; unmatched junction bases: 11. Germline-derived CDR1 and CDR2 are SGHAT and FQNNGV. The CDR3 DNA reads TGTGCCAGCAGTTCCTTAAGGACAGGGCGGAACTATGGCTACACCTTC. Its translation: CASSSLRTGRNYGYTF.

The V gene is TRBV7-2, the J gene TRBJ1-5; 8 bases are a match to TRBD1. From germline, CDR1 is SGHTA and CDR2 FQGNSA. J lost 3 bases, V lost 5 bases, and 6 bases had no gene match. The CDR3 runs 15 residues. The CDR3 is CASSPTRGPNQPQHF. The CDR3 region has the DNA TGTGCCAGCAGCCCGACCAGGGGGCCCAATCAGCCCCAGCATTTT. Full variable domain (missing parts from reference TRBV7-2 and TRBJ1-5): GAGVSQSPSNKVTEKGKDVELRCDPISGHTALYWYRQSLGQGLEFLIYFQGNSAPDKSGLPSDRFSAERTGGSVSTLTIQRTQQEDSAVYLCASSPTRGPNQPQHFGDGTRLSIL.

The CDR3 nucleotides are TGTGCCAGCAGCCTGGGGGCCCCCAACGAGCAGTACTTC. As protein: CASSLGAPNEQYF. This chain connects TRBV11-3 to TRBJ2-7; tentatively, D is TRBD1 (6 bases). CDR3 size: 13 residues. With 5 bases removed from V and 5 bases from J, the gap between germline ends came to 13 bases. Germline CDR1 SGHNT, CDR2 YENEEA.

The genes are TRBV5-1 and TRBJ2-3; D may correspond to TRBD1 or TRBD2 (5 bases each). Trimming took off 4 bases at V and 1 base at J, with 10 bases between the two ends. Looked up from germline, CDR1 is SGHRS and CDR2 is YFSETQ. The CDR3 sequence is 14 residues long. The CDR3 coding sequence is TGCGCCAGCAGCGGGGGTGGGCGCACAGATACGCAGTATTTT. Translating it yields CASSGGGRTDTQYF.

For the CDR3, the DNA is TGTGCCTGGAGTCAGGGACAGGCGGGGGTCGGTCCCCTCCACTTT. Translated: CAWSQGQAGVGPLHF. The chain links TRBV30 to TRBJ1-6, with 8 bases identical to TRBD1. V lost 2 bases, J lost 13 bases, and 13 bases stayed unmatched. CDR1 is GTSNPN, CDR2 SVGIG, per germline (reference sequence). The CDR3 length is 15 residues.

The chain is built from TRBV20-1 and TRBJ2-1; no definite D call. The V and J ends lost 3 bases and 10 bases respectively, with 16 bases between them. The CDR3 length is 13 residues. The germline CDR1 and CDR2 sequences are DFQATT and SNEGSKA (reference sequence). This CDR3 is CSASFPRNNEQFF. For the CDR3, the DNA is TGCAGTGCTAGTTTCCCCAGGAATAACGAGCAGTTCTTC.

The chain has TRBV7-5 and TRBJ2-5; the table names TRBD2, a call not compared with the DNA. TRBV7-5 is marked as a pseudogene. This CDR3 is 16 amino acids long. CDR3 in amino acids: CVRSLAPRERGGTQYF. The CDR3 DNA reads as TGTGTCAGAAGCTTAGCCCCGAGGGAGCGGGGGGGGACCCAGTACTTC.

The chain recombines TRBV11-3 with TRBJ1-2; 11 bases agree with TRBD1. V lost 1 base to trimming and J lost 6 bases; unmatched junction nucleotides: 7. CDR1 is SGHNT and CDR2 is YENEEA in the germline V gene. The CDR3 loop spans 16 amino acids. This CDR3 is CASSLGTGGCVNGYTF. The CDR3 DNA reads TGTGCCAGCAGCTTAGGGACAGGGGGCTGTGTGAATGGCTACACCTTC.

This CDR3 is CATGTSSYEQYF. The CDR3 DNA follows: TGTGCCACTGGGACTAGCTCCTACGAGCAGTACTTC. The chain uses TRBV10-3 and TRBJ2-7; 8 bases align to TRBD2. The CDR3 loop spans 12 amino acids. Germline CDR1 is ENHRY and CDR2 is SYGVKD. V lost 10 bases to trimming and J lost 0 bases; unmatched junction nucleotides: 2.

This chain joins TRBV28 and TRBJ1-4; 7 bases match TRBD1. Trimming at V came to 8 bases and at J to 7 bases, leaving 4 bases not matched to a gene. The germline V gene has CDR1 MDHEN and CDR2 SYDVKM. This CDR3 is 12 amino acids long. The CDR3 loop reads CASGQGGEKLFF. The CDR3 DNA sequence: TGTGCCAGCGGCCAGGGGGGTGAAAAACTGTTTTTT.

This clone was seen a handful of times. J is TRBJ1-6 and V is TRBV19; 7 nucleotides align to TRBD1. The V segment lost 4 bases and the J segment 7 bases; nucleotides outside the gene matches: 7. Germline V gene sequence: CDR1 LNHDA, CDR2 SQIVND (reference sequence). The CDR3 covers 15 residues. CDR3 sequence reads: CASSRTRDSNSPLHF. The CDR3 nucleotides are TGTGCCAGTAGTAGAACACGGGACAGCAATTCACCCCTCCACTTT.

The rearrangement links TRBV19 to TRBJ2-7, with 8 bases fitting TRBD1. CDR1 LNHDA and CDR2 SQIVND come from the germline V gene (reference sequence). This CDR3 is 15 amino acids long. After removal of 0 bases from V and 2 bases from J, the junction contained 3 bases not matched to a gene. CDR3: CASSIDRGPPYEQYV. CDR3 DNA sequence: TGTGCCAGTAGTATAGACAGGGGGCCACCCTACGAGCAGTACGTC.

The chain carries TRBV7-2 and TRBJ2-1; tentatively, D is TRBD2 (5 bases). This CDR3 comprises 14 residues. Germline V CDR1 and CDR2: SGHTA, FQGNSA. V was cut by 1 base and J by 7 bases, with 11 bases left in between. The CDR3 DNA reads TGTGCCAGCAGCTTAGTAGCTAGCAAAAATGAGCAGTTCTTC. Amino acids: CASSLVASKNEQFF.

V usage is TRBV6-1 and J usage is TRBJ1-1; 12 bases align to TRBD1. This CDR3 spans 18 amino acids. V shed 0 bases and J 3 bases; nucleotides not matched to a gene: 8. Germline V gives CDR1 MNHNS, CDR2 SASEGT. The CDR3 coding sequence is TGTGCCAGCAGTGAAGCCACTACCGGGACAGGGGGCTACACTGAAGCTTTCTTT. Translation gives CASSEATTGTGGYTEAFF.

This chain links TRBV5-1 with TRBJ2-2; TRBD2 aligns across 10 bases. Trimming took 0 bases from V and 7 from J; bases not matched to a gene: 3. The CDR3 contains 15 residues. Germline V CDR1 and CDR2: SGHRS, YFSETQ. CDR3 coding DNA: TGCGCCAGCAGCTTGGTTGGGACTAGCGACGGGGAGCTGTTTTTT. Translated: CASSLVGTSDGELFF. Looking up the rest from reference TRBV5-1 and TRBJ2-2 gives the full variable domain: KAGVTQTPRYLIKTRGQQVTLSCSPISGHRSVSWYQQTPGQGLQFLFEYFSETQRNKGNFPGRFSGRQFSNSRSEMNVSTLELGDSALYLCASSLVGTSDGELFFGEGSRLTVL.

The chain has TRBV9 and TRBJ2-7; the D call may be TRBD1 or TRBD2 (7 bases each). V was cut by 3 bases and J by 2 bases, with 15 bases left in between. The CDR3 runs to 15 residues. Per the germline V gene, CDR1 is SGDLS and CDR2 is YYNGEE. CDR3 protein: CASSERGDRTYEQYF. The CDR3 region has the DNA TGTGCCAGCAGCGAACGGGGGGACAGAACCTACGAGCAGTACTTC.

DNA of the CDR3: TGCGCCAGCAGCCTCGGGTGGGCGGGCACTGAAGCTTTCTTT. Translated: CASSLGWAGTEAFF. This chain links TRBV5-1 with TRBJ1-1, with D hard to call. V dropped 4 bases and J dropped 4 bases, with 14 bases sitting between them. CDR1 is SGHRS, CDR2 YFSETQ, per germline. The CDR3 has 14 residues.

CDR3 region: CAISEELAGGQDTQYF. CDR3 in DNA: TGTGCCATCAGTGAGGAACTAGCGGGAGGGCAAGATACGCAGTATTTT. The chain employs TRBV10-3 and TRBJ2-3; the match to TRBD2 covers 13 bases. J gave up 5 bases and V 2 bases, and 4 bases lay outside the gene matches. Germline V lookup: CDR1 ENHRY, CDR2 SYGVKD. There are 16 residues in the CDR3.

The V call is TRBV18, the J call TRBJ1-5; D unclear. Germline V gives CDR1 KGHSH, CDR2 LQKENI. Trimming cost V 4 bases and J 3 bases, with 7 bases left between them. This CDR3 is built from 13 residues. CDR3 protein: CASSLTNNQPQHF. In DNA, the CDR3 is TGTGCCAGCTCACTCACCAACAATCAGCCCCAGCATTTT.

As regards this clone: Additional DNA sequences in this sample encode the identical CDR3. The chain joins TRBV9 to TRBJ1-2; D is unclear. The CDR3 is made up of 15 amino acids. Germline CDR1 is SGDLS and CDR2 is YYNGEE. Between the trimmed V and J ends, which lost 4 bases and 5 bases, there was a span of 18 bases. The CDR3 loop is CASSNGFTGGYGYTF. For the CDR3, the DNA is TGTGCCAGCAGCAACGGGTTTACCGGCGGGTATGGCTACACCTTC.

This clone came up once. CDR3 DNA: TGTGCCAGCAGCCCCCACGCGCTATACAATGAGCAGTTCTTC. Translated, it gives CASSPHALYNEQFF. V usage is TRBV11-2 and J usage is TRBJ2-1; D remains ambiguous. Germline-derived CDR1 and CDR2 are SGHAT and FQNNGV. This CDR3 contains 14 residues. Trimming took off 5 bases at V and 4 bases at J, with 12 bases between the two ends.

CDR3 region: CASSVGRISGNTIYF. CDR3 sequence (DNA): TGTGCCAGCAGCGTAGGTCGGATCTCTGGAAACACCATATATTTT. The rearrangement links TRBV9 to TRBJ1-3; D unresolved. This CDR3 has 15 residues. Trimming pared 0 bases from V and 0 bases from J, leaving 7 bases between. CDR1 SGDLS and CDR2 YYNGEE come from the germline V gene.

In this sample, this clone turned up once. The chain recombines TRBV5-1 with TRBJ2-5, with a tentative D call TRBD2 (5 bases). The CDR3 totals 15 residues. Germline V CDR1 and CDR2: SGHRS, YFSETQ. V gave up 0 bases and J gave up 0 bases, with 9 bases separating them. CDR3 amino acids: CASSLVTGNQETQYF. The CDR3 bases are TGCGCCAGCAGCTTGGTGACGGGAAACCAAGAGACCCAGTACTTC.

This clone was observed a handful of times. CDR3 protein: CASSQGPGGLNWGYTF. The CDR3 DNA sequence: TGCGCCAGCAGCCAAGGTCCAGGGGGCTTAAATTGGGGCTACACCTTC. The chain carries TRBV4-3 and TRBJ1-2; 8 bases are shared with TRBD1. From germline, CDR1 is LGHNA and CDR2 YSLEER. This CDR3 is built from 16 residues. Trimming removed 1 base from V and 8 bases from J; junction bases left unmatched: 12.

The chain combines TRBV19 with TRBJ1-5; no firm D call. This CDR3 contains 16 residues. The ends were cut back, 0 bases at V and 1 base at J, with 10 bases in the middle. Germline assignment: CDR1 LNHDA and CDR2 SQIVND (reference sequence). This chain's CDR3 is CASSIEVGKSNQPQHF. CDR3 DNA: TGTGCCAGTAGTATAGAAGTAGGGAAAAGCAATCAGCCCCAGCATTTT.

The chain recombines TRBV6-2 or TRBV6-3 with TRBJ2-1; 10 bases align to TRBD2. This CDR3 has 18 residues. V shed 0 bases, J shed 3 bases, and the junction held 8 bases outside the gene matches. Germline V gene data show CDR1 as MNHEY and CDR2 as SVGEGT. CDR3: CASSYSVASGSHYNEQFF. CDR3 nucleotides: TGTGCCAGCAGTTACTCGGTGGCTAGCGGGAGTCACTACAATGAGCAGTTCTTC.

The chain combines TRBV7-2 with TRBJ2-5; 12 nucleotides match TRBD2. The CDR3 covers 13 residues. Per the germline V gene, CDR1 is SGHTA and CDR2 is FQGNSA. The junction had 9 bases not matched to a gene; V was cut back by 5 bases and J by 14 bases. This chain's CDR3 is CASSVRTSGDHYF. The CDR3 coding sequence is TGTGCCAGCAGCGTCAGGACTAGCGGGGACCATTACTTC.

The CDR3 reads CASSITRPPNTEAFF. The CDR3 DNA reads as TGTGCCAGCAGTATCACCCGACCCCCGAACACTGAAGCTTTCTTT. The genes are TRBV27 and TRBJ1-1; no clear D. This CDR3 has 15 amino acids. Trimming pared 5 bases from V and 1 base from J, leaving 14 bases between. Germline V CDR1 and CDR2: MNHEY, SMNVEV (reference sequence).

The genes are TRBV11-3 and TRBJ1-1, with TRBD1 matching over 7 bases. The CDR3 contains 13 residues. After removal of 0 bases from V and 11 bases from J, the junction contained 6 bases not matched to a gene. Germline loops: CDR1 SGHNT, CDR2 YENEEA. The CDR3 nucleotides are TGTGCCAGCAGCTTAGAGACAGGGACGATGGCTTTCTTT. Amino acids: CASSLETGTMAFF.

This clone was counted a single time. V is TRBV21-1 and J is TRBJ1-4; TRBD1 reflects the table's D call only, with no check against the DNA. TRBV21-1 is termed a pseudogene. This CDR3 contains 18 residues. The CDR3: CASSQRCWARKGVGKLFF. Here the CDR3 DNA reads TGTGCCAGCAGCCAAAGATGTTGGGCAAGGAAAGGTGTCGGAAAACTGTTTTTT.